This is a list of T cell receptor beta chains from one sample in a study of human T cells and chemical hapten exposure. MiXCR, applied by TCRdb to the RACE reads, yields one record per CDR3 protein. The profile shows roughly 48,000 distinct CDR3 sequences, approximately 9.9% of them singletons. Source: whole blood, taken in connection with sensitization to the hapten diphenylcyclopropenone (DPC). These receptor sequences come from a woman aged 35 to 49 with alopecia areata. Some clones in this sample may be carry-over from other donors' samples. Both conserved end residues are part of each CDR3. D genes are given only for firm matches. Expanded clones are given a class, and other clones once, few, many or no size at all.

TRBV2,TRBJ2-3,-,large,TGTGCCAGCAGAGAAGGGGACTCCCCCACAGATACGCAGTATTTT,CASREGDSPTDTQYF
TRBV14,TRBJ2-1,TRBD1,-,TGTGCCAGCAGCCAGGCCGGGACAGGGAAAAGCACCTACAATGAGCAGTTCTTC,CASSQAGTGKSTYNEQFF
TRBV4-1,TRBJ2-1,TRBD2,few,TGCGCCAGCAGCCAAGGGGAACGGGAGGGCGAGCAGTTCTTC,CASSQGEREGEQFF
TRBV29-1,TRBJ2-7,TRBD2,-,TGCAGCGTGGAGGAACTAGCGGGTTCCTCCTCCTACGAGCAGTACTTC,CSVEELAGSSSYEQYF
TRBV19,TRBJ1-2,-,few,TGTGCCAGTAGTCCCGCGGCCCGAAACTATGGCTACACCTTC,CASSPAARNYGYTF
TRBV28,TRBJ1-4,TRBD1,many,TGTGCCAGCCACTCCCGACAGGGGGGAAATGAAAAACTGTTTTTT,CASHSRQGGNEKLFF
TRBV4-3,TRBJ2-3,TRBD2,few,TGCGCCAGCAGCCAAGGTTACTCAGGACTAGCAGGGGATACGCAGTATTTT,CASSQGYSGLAGDTQYF
TRBV7-2,TRBJ2-1,-,many,TGTGCCACCAGGGTAGGCGGCACAATTCTCAATGAGCAGTTCTTC,CATRVGGTILNEQFF
TRBV7-2,TRBJ2-1,TRBD2,few,TGTGCCAGCAGCTCACACAGCGGGGGTTACAATGAGCAGTTCTTC,CASSSHSGGYNEQFF
TRBV4-2,TRBJ2-5,-,-,TGTGCCAGCAGCCCCACAGGGAAGGAAGAGACCCAGTACTTC,CASSPTGKEETQYF
TRBV2,TRBJ2-7,TRBD1,few,TGTGCCAGCAGGGCGGACAGGTCCTACGAGCAGTACTTC,CASRADRSYEQYF
TRBV28,TRBJ2-1,TRBD1,-,TGTGCCACCCGCAGGGGGTCCCTGGATGAGCAGTTCTTC,CATRRGSLDEQFF
TRBV18,TRBJ1-2,TRBD1,-,TGTGCCAGCTCGACATCCCAGGGGGCTAACTATGGCTACACCTTC,CASSTSQGANYGYTF
TRBV3-1,TRBJ2-3,-,-,TGTGCCAGCAGCCACGAACCGTTCGACGAGCAGTATTTT,CASSHEPFDEQYF
TRBV28,TRBJ2-5,TRBD2,many,TGTGCCAGCAGTTTATATCCCCCTCGGGCGGGAGTTATTCAAGAGACCCAGTACTTC,CASSLYPPRAGVIQETQYF
TRBV9,TRBJ1-6,-,many,TGTGCCAGCAGCGGCGGGACGGGAAATTCACCCCTCCACTTT,CASSGGTGNSPLHF
TRBV5-3,TRBJ1-2,-,-,TGTGCCAGAAGCCGCTTGGGTCGGGCTAACTATGGCTACACCTTC,CARSRLGRANYGYTF
TRBV5-6,TRBJ2-3,TRBD1,-,TGTGCCAGCAGCTCAGGGACAGGAGCCACAGATACGCAGTATTTT,CASSSGTGATDTQYF
TRBV7-2,TRBJ1-3,-,many,TGTGCCAGCAGCTTAGTGGTCGGGGAAGGAAACACCATATATTTT,CASSLVVGEGNTIYF
TRBV2,TRBJ2-3,TRBD1,few,TGTGCCAGCAGCGGACAGGGGGTAGATACGCAGTATTTT,CASSGQGVDTQYF
TRBV7-9,TRBJ2-1,-,-,TGTGCCAGCAGCCCCTCAAGGGCCTACAATGAGCAGTTCTTC,CASSPSRAYNEQFF
TRBV29-1,TRBJ2-5,-,many,TGCAGCGGGGGCGGACACGCGGAGACCCAGTACTTC,CSGGGHAETQYF